The T cell receptor (beta chain) described here comes from a study of blood T cell repertoires in COVID-19. CDR3 length: 14 amino acids. CDR1 and CDR2 (germline): LNHNV, YYDKDF (reference sequence). V gave up 6 bases and J gave up 3 bases; unmatched junction bases: 7. As originally analysed: Reference gene primer amplification yielded estimated nucleated cell counts. The method was immunoSEQ multiplex PCR; TCRdb's version includes in-frame clones alone and lacks a portion of them. V, J and clone size are taken as reported in that table, and D and trimming were inferred from the DNA itself. In the table there are about 240,000 clones, around 86% of which are singletons. This clone was counted between two and nine times.

This sequence was found in a man older than 75 with acute or convalescent COVID-19. Material: peripheral blood. The rearrangement joins TRBV15 to TRBJ2-7; TRBD1 agrees at 8 bases. In DNA form, the CDR3 reads TGTGCCACCAGTCCGACAGGGGTCAGCTACGAGCAGTACTTC. Translated, it gives CATSPTGVSYEQYF.